This T cell receptor (beta chain) emerged from a study of blood T cells in healthy people across ages. Next came a second PCR, run for about 6 to 12 cycles, which used a sample-barcoded 5' primer along with a J-beta primer mix. The yield of each sample was at least 3 million CDR3-containing paired-end reads. TCRdb reprocessed the 5' RACE reads with MiXCR, giving one entry per CDR3 protein. This sample has 1 million or so distinct CDR3 sequences, with approximately 25% found just once. Losses at the gene ends were 6 bases for V and 0 bases for J; bases not matched to a gene: 9. Germline CDR1 MDHEN, CDR2 SYDVKM. CDR3 length: 16 amino acids. The same specimen was also included in a second study, on T cells of mothers and their children. That report notes: Whatever RNA was extracted went entirely into cDNA synthesis, at roughly 1.5 ug per 15 ul.

Sequencing was performed on blood. The V gene is TRBV28, the J gene TRBJ2-7, with 9 bases matching TRBD2. This TCR was recovered from a girl aged 2 to 10 in good health. The CDR3 spells CASSTPASGISYEQYF. The CDR3 DNA reads TGTGCCAGCAGCACCCCCGCTAGCGGGATCTCCTACGAGCAGTACTTC.